This TCR beta chain was sequenced during a study of T-cell reconstitution after alpha-beta-depleted transplantation in children. The TCRbeta library was prepared with unique molecular identifiers. Using its own MiXCR run on the PCR reads, TCRdb lists one record per CDR3 protein. The sample holds about 600,000 distinct CDR3 sequences, more than 9% seen once. V lost 3 bases to trimming and J lost 5 bases; unmatched junction nucleotides: 11. The CDR3 is 18 amino acids. The V gene's germline CDR1 is MDHEN and CDR2 SYDVKM. In its sample, this clonotype was seen many times. Sequenced here: PBMCs from the stem cell graft donor, sampled from the stem cell graft. V and J are TRBV28 and TRBJ2-2; 11 bases fit TRBD2. The clonotype originates from a human donor who donated a stem cell graft to a child with acute myeloid leukemia. CDR3 in DNA: TGTGCCAGCAGTTTGAGAGGGACTAGCGGCCACCGAACCGGGGAGCTGTTTTTT. The encoded protein is CASSLRGTSGHRTGELFF.